This is a list of T cell receptor beta chains from one sample in a study of CD8 T cells in Susac syndrome. TCRdb re-called the immunoSEQ multiplex PCR reads through MiXCR, storing one row per CDR3 protein. Among about 140,000 distinct CDR3 sequences, around 95% were seen once, and the ten largest hold about 0.15%. Material for sequencing was CD4+ T cells from PBMCs. The receptors here all came from a human donor with Susac syndrome. Each CDR3 is given with its conserved first and last residue. The order of the fields is clone size, J gene, D gene, V gene, CDR3 length, CDR3 DNA, CDR3 protein. The D gene is left open where the match is weak. Where a row states a size, it is once, few, many or the class of an expanded clone; other rows omit it.

-,TRBJ2-2,-,TRBV30,15,TGTGCCTGGAGTTGGGTGACAGGCAACACCGGGGAGCTGTTTTTT,CAWSWVTGNTGELFF
-,TRBJ1-2,-,TRBV28,12,TGTGCCAGCAGGGTCACGGTTTACGGCTACACCTTC,CASRVTVYGYTF
-,TRBJ2-1,TRBD2,TRBV4-1,16,TGCGCCAGCAGCGCGAATCCGGGACTAGGATCTAATGAGCAGTTCTTC,CASSANPGLGSNEQFF
-,TRBJ2-5,-,TRBV15,15,TGTGCCACCAGCAGAGATGTAGGCAGCCAAGAGACCCAGTACTTC,CATSRDVGSQETQYF
-,TRBJ1-1,TRBD1,TRBV5-1,13,TGCGCCAGCAGTCGAGGGACAGCTGGGGAAGCTTTCTTT,CASSRGTAGEAFF
-,TRBJ2-4,-,TRBV18,14,TGTGCCAGCTCACCACTTGGTTCGGCCAACATTCAGTACTTC,CASSPLGSANIQYF
-,TRBJ2-1,-,TRBV3-1,15,TGTGCCAGCAGCCAAAACCGCATCGGGGGCATTGAGCAGTTCTTC,CASSQNRIGGIEQFF
-,TRBJ1-2,-,TRBV30,11,TGTGCCTGGAGTTACAACTATGGCTACACCTTC,CAWSYNYGYTF
-,TRBJ1-5,-,TRBV20-1,14,TGCAGTGCTAGAGTCCCCTCCGGCAATCAGCCCCAGCATTTT,CSARVPSGNQPQHF
-,TRBJ2-1,-,TRBV5-1,15,TGCGCCAGCAGCTTGGTGAGTAGCGGCAACAATGAGCAGTTCTTC,CASSLVSSGNNEQFF
-,TRBJ2-1,-,TRBV27,17,TGTGCCAGCAGTTTGGTTTGGGGGGGGGCAGAAATCCATGAGCAGTTCTTC,CASSLVWGGAEIHEQFF
-,TRBJ2-7,TRBD1,TRBV19,17,TGTGCCAGTAGTCAGGTTCGAGGGGGCGAAGTGTCCTACGAGCAGTACTTC,CASSQVRGGEVSYEQYF
-,TRBJ2-2,TRBD1,TRBV29-1,13,TGCAGCGCTTACAGGGGTGTCACCGGGGAGCTGTTTTTT,CSAYRGVTGELFF
-,TRBJ2-4,-,TRBV12-3/TRBV12-4,13,TGTGCCAGCAGTCTACTGCTCCAGGGGTTTATGCACTTC,CASSLLLQGFMHF
-,TRBJ2-3,-,TRBV5-1,15,TGCGCCAGCAGCCCCGACAGCAGTAGCACAGATACGCAGTATTTT,CASSPDSSSTDTQYF
-,TRBJ2-3,-,TRBV29-1,12,TGCAGCGGCGGGACTAGCACAGATACGCAGTATTTT,CSGGTSTDTQYF
-,TRBJ1-6,-,TRBV19,13,TGTGCCAGTAGTATTAGAAGGGATTCACCCCTCCACTTT,CASSIRRDSPLHF
-,TRBJ1-1,TRBD1,TRBV28,13,TGTGCCAGCAGTTTACGGACAGGGACTGAAGCTTTCTTT,CASSLRTGTEAFF
-,TRBJ1-2,-,TRBV7-9,16,TGTGCCAGCAGCTTATCACCGGTTTTTACTCTCTATGGCTACACCTTC,CASSLSPVFTLYGYTF
-,TRBJ2-7,-,TRBV2,11,TGTGCCAGCAGTGAACAGGGGACGCAGTACTTC,CASSEQGTQYF
-,TRBJ2-1,TRBD2,TRBV20-1,15,TGCAGTGCTAGAGGCACTAGCGGGAGATCCAATGAGCAGTTCTTC,CSARGTSGRSNEQFF
-,TRBJ2-1,TRBD2,TRBV23-1,15,TGCGCCAGCAGTCAAGGGAGCGGGAATTTCAATGAGCAGTTCTTC,CASSQGSGNFNEQFF
-,TRBJ2-5,TRBD2,TRBV5-4,14,TGTGCCAGCAGCCCCCCGGGGGGTCAAGAGACCCAGTACTTC,CASSPPGGQETQYF
-,TRBJ1-3,TRBD1,TRBV18,16,TGTGCCAGCTCACGGAACCGGGACAGGAATGGAAACACCATATATTTT,CASSRNRDRNGNTIYF
-,TRBJ2-7,-,TRBV7-2,15,TGTGCCAGCAGCTTAGCGGCCGGGGAAGCCTACGAGCAGTACTTC,CASSLAAGEAYEQYF
-,TRBJ2-1,-,TRBV29-1,14,TGCAGCGGGGGGACCTCCGGTTTGTACAATGAGCAGTTCTTC,CSGGTSGLYNEQFF
-,TRBJ2-3,TRBD2,TRBV19,15,TGTGCCTGCAAGGGGCTAGCGGGAACCACAGATACGCAGTATTTT,CACKGLAGTTDTQYF
-,TRBJ1-1,-,TRBV11-1,15,TGTGCCAGCAGCCGTCTGGGGCAGGCAAACACTGAAGCTTTCTTT,CASSRLGQANTEAFF
-,TRBJ1-1,-,TRBV7-3,14,TGTGCCAGCAGCTGGAGGGGCGGGAACACTGAAGCTTTCTTT,CASSWRGGNTEAFF
-,TRBJ1-1,-,TRBV6-6,16,TGTGCCAGCAGTTACGGGCGAATAACAGGGAACACTGAAGCTTTCTTT,CASSYGRITGNTEAFF
-,TRBJ2-3,-,TRBV9,15,TGTGCCAGCAGCCCTCGAAGGAGTAGCACAGATACGCAGTATTTT,CASSPRRSSTDTQYF
once,TRBJ1-5,-,TRBV20-1,14,TGCAGTGCGGCCCTCAGGGATCCAAATCAGCCCCAGCATTTT,CSAALRDPNQPQHF
-,TRBJ1-4,-,TRBV28,12,TGTGCCAGCAGTTCCCTAAAAGGAAAACTGTTTTTT,CASSSLKGKLFF
-,TRBJ1-1,-,TRBV28,11,TGTGCCAGCAATACGGGCACTGAAGCTTTCTTT,CASNTGTEAFF
-,TRBJ1-5,TRBD1,TRBV12-3/TRBV12-4,15,TGTGCCAGCAGTCCAAGGACAGGGGGCGGGAAGCCCCAGCATTTT,CASSPRTGGGKPQHF
-,TRBJ2-5,-,TRBV30,13,TGTGCCTGGAATGGCCGGGGTGGGGAGACCCAGTACTTC,CAWNGRGGETQYF
-,TRBJ2-7,TRBD1,TRBV20-1,12,TGCAGTGCCAAGACAGGGGCCTACGAGCAGTACTTC,CSAKTGAYEQYF
-,TRBJ2-1,-,TRBV6-2/TRBV6-3,15,TGTGCCAGCAGTTACTTACCTGGTATCCGCAATGAGCAGTTCTTC,CASSYLPGIRNEQFF
-,TRBJ2-1,TRBD2,TRBV28,16,TGTGCCAGCAGTCGTAGGACTAGCGGGGTCTACAATGAGCAGTTCTTC,CASSRRTSGVYNEQFF
-,TRBJ1-6,TRBD1,TRBV13,16,TGTGCCAGCAGCTCAGGGACAGGGATGAGTTCCTCACCCCTCCACTTT,CASSSGTGMSSSPLHF
-,TRBJ2-5,-,TRBV12-3/TRBV12-4,13,TGTGCCAGCAGACCACACAGCCAAGAGACCCAGTACTTC,CASRPHSQETQYF
once,TRBJ2-3,TRBD2,TRBV20-1,15,TGCAGTGCTAGAATTACAGCGGGAGCGGGAGATACGCAGTATTTT,CSARITAGAGDTQYF
-,TRBJ2-5,TRBD2,TRBV3-1,16,TGTGCCAGCAGCCAGACTAGCGGAGCCACAGGGGAGACCCAGTACTTC,CASSQTSGATGETQYF
-,TRBJ2-2,-,TRBV30,11,TGTGCCTGGAAAGTTATAGGGGAGCTGTTTTTT,CAWKVIGELFF
once,TRBJ1-2,-,TRBV6-1,12,TGTGCCAGCAGCCTGGAGAGATATGGCTACACCTTC,CASSLERYGYTF
-,TRBJ1-5,-,TRBV28,17,TGTGCCAGCAGTTTAGGGGCGGGCGGGTCAGGCAATCAGCCCCAGCATTTT,CASSLGAGGSGNQPQHF
-,TRBJ2-7,-,TRBV29-1,14,TGCAGCGTCCGGAGGACAGTCCTCTCCTACGAGCAGTACTTC,CSVRRTVLSYEQYF
-,TRBJ1-1,-,TRBV30,12,TGTGCCTGGAGTGTTGACAGATCTGAAGCTTTCTTT,CAWSVDRSEAFF
-,TRBJ2-4,TRBD1,TRBV20-1,15,TGCAGTGCTAGAACCGGGACAGGGGGCCGGCCCATTCAGTACTTC,CSARTGTGGRPIQYF
-,TRBJ2-5,-,TRBV5-8,14,TGTGCCAGCAGCTTCGGTCTAGTCGAGGAGACCCAGTACTTC,CASSFGLVEETQYF
-,TRBJ2-1,-,TRBV30,11,TGTGCCTGGAGTGGAGCGAATGAGCAGTTCTTC,CAWSGANEQFF
once,TRBJ2-3,TRBD2,TRBV30,16,TGTGCCTGGGGCCGGGGAGCTAGCGGGAGCACAGATACGCAGTATTTT,CAWGRGASGSTDTQYF
-,TRBJ1-2,-,TRBV28,12,TGTGCCAGCAGGAAAGGGGTTTATGGCTACACCTTC,CASRKGVYGYTF
-,TRBJ1-2,-,TRBV4-1,11,TGCGCCAGCAGCCAGAACAGCATCTACACCTTC,CASSQNSIYTF
-,TRBJ1-5,-,TRBV18,15,TGTGCCAGCTCCCGGGGGAGGGAGGAATCAAAGCCCCAGCATTTT,CASSRGREESKPQHF
-,TRBJ2-1,-,TRBV7-3,15,TGTGCCAGCAGCTTAACGCGAGGGGCTGGCAATGAGCAGTTCTTC,CASSLTRGAGNEQFF
once,TRBJ2-1,-,TRBV20-1,12,TGCAGTGGGGAACGGGACACGGATGAGCAGTTCTTC,CSGERDTDEQFF